This T cell receptor (beta chain) was sequenced for a study of OX40 agonist ivuxolimab in advanced cancers. Assay used: immunoSEQ multiplex PCR; TCRdb lists only in-frame clones, some missing. The table records 65,000 to 85,000 clones, around four fifths of them present only once. V was clipped by 5 bases and J by 4 bases, with 17 bases between them. CDR1 is SEHNR and CDR2 is FQNEAQ in the germline V gene (reference sequence). CDR3 length: 15 residues. The source of this sequence is an adult with an advanced solid tumor such as melanoma, head and neck, liver or kidney cancer. The sequencing used CD4+ or CD8+ T cells sorted from blood, collected in a trial of the OX40 agonist ivuxolimab. This chain uses TRBV7-9 with TRBJ1-1, with a weak D call TRBD1 (5 bases). The CDR3 protein is CASSKAGGWSTEAFF. The CDR3 DNA reads TGTGCCAGCAGCAAGGCGGGGGGTTGGAGCACTGAAGCTTTCTTT.